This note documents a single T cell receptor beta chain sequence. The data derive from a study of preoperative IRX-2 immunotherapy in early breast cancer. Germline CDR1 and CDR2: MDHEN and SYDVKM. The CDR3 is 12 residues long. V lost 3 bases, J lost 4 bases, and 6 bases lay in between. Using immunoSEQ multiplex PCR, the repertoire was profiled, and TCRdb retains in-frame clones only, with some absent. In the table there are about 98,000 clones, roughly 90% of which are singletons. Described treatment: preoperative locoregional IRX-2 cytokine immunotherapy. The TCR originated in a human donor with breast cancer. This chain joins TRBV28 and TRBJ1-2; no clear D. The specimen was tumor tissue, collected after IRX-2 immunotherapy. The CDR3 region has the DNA TGTGCCAGCAGTTTTTCAGCCTATGGCTACACCTTC. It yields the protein CASSFSAYGYTF.